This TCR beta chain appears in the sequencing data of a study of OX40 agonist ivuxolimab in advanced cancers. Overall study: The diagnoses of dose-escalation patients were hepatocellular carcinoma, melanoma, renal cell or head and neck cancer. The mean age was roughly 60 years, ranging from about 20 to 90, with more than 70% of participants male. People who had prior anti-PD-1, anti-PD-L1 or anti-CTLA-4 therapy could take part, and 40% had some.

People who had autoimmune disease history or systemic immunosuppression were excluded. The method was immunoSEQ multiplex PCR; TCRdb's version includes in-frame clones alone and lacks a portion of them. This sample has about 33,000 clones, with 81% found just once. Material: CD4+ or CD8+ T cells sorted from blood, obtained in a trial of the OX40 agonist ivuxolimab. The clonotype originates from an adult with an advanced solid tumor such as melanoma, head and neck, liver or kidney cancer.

DNA of the CDR3: TGTGCCAGCAGCTTGAGGGCAGACTTGCCCGGTCAGCCCCAGCATTTT. Translation gives CASSLRADLPGQPQHF. This chain links TRBV5-8 with TRBJ1-5, with no clear D. From germline, CDR1 is SGHTS and CDR2 YDEGEE. V lost 1 base, J lost 6 bases, and 17 bases lay in between. This CDR3 is 16 amino acids long. The whole variable domain, remainder taken from reference TRBV5-8 and TRBJ1-5, is EAGVTQSPTHLIKTRGQQATLRCSPISGHTSVYWYQQALGLGLQFLLWYDEGEERNRGNFPPRFSGRQFPNYSSELNVNALELEDSALYLCASSLRADLPGQPQHFGDGTRLSIL.